Listed below are T cell receptor beta chains from one sample, sequenced in a study of blood T cell repertoires in COVID-19. The protocol was immunoSEQ multiplex PCR, while the TCRdb copy is restricted to in-frame clones and leaves out a portion. This table has 150,000 to 200,000 clones, around 73% appearing once. Sequences were obtained from PBMCs or T cells enriched from blood (not recorded which). The origin of the receptors is a woman aged 45-60 years who had recovered from COVID-19. Both conserved end residues are part of each CDR3. A D gene is named only where the DNA matches it firmly. Not every row has a clone size; where given, it reads once, few, many or a size class.

d_call clone_size j_call v_call cdr3_nt cdr3_aa
TRBD1 NA TRBJ2-5 TRBV4-1 TGCGCCAGCAGGGCGATGGGACAGGAGAACCAAGAGACCCAGTACTTC CASRAMGQENQETQYF
NA NA TRBJ2-3 TRBV19 TGTGCCAGTAGTGAAAGCGGGCCTACGCAGTATTTT CASSESGPTQYF
TRBD1 NA TRBJ1-2 TRBV5-6 TGTGCCAGCAGCTTGGCCCGCTATCTGGGACAGGGCTATGGCTACACCTTC CASSLARYLGQGYGYTF
NA NA TRBJ2-5 TRBV3-1/TRBV3-2 TGTGCCAGCAGCACCCGCAGGGGACGGGAGACCCAGTACTTC CASSTRRGRETQYF
TRBD1 few TRBJ1-4 TRBV6-1 TGTGCCAGCAGTGAAGCACGGGACAGGGGGCATGGTGCTAATGAAAAACTGTTTTTT CASSEARDRGHGANEKLFF
TRBD1 NA TRBJ2-7 TRBV27 TGTGCCAGCAGTTTACGGCCGGCGAGACAGGGGGTTTACGAGCAGTACTTC CASSLRPARQGVYEQYF
TRBD1 NA TRBJ2-4 TRBV19 TGTGCCAGTAGTTCCAGGACAGGCGGCGGCAAAAACATTCAGTACTTC CASSSRTGGGKNIQYF
NA NA TRBJ1-5 TRBV29-1 TGCAGCGGTGGTAACGGTTACAATCAGCCCCAGCATTTT CSGGNGYNQPQHF
NA few TRBJ2-1 TRBV28 TGTGCCAGCAATCAGGGTCTCTACAATGAGCAGTTCTTC CASNQGLYNEQFF
NA NA TRBJ1-3 TRBV5-1 TGCGCCAGCAGCTTGGGCGGACAGACCTCTGGAAACACCATATATTTT CASSLGGQTSGNTIYF
TRBD2 NA TRBJ2-7 TRBV3-1/TRBV3-2 TGTGCCAGCAGCGACGTTAGCGGCCAGCGGGGTCCCTACGAGCAGTACTTC CASSDVSGQRGPYEQYF
TRBD1 once TRBJ2-7 TRBV5-1 TGCGCCAGCAGCTTGCCGTCAGGGGGAGCCTACGAGCAGTACTTC CASSLPSGGAYEQYF
NA NA TRBJ2-3 TRBV11-2 TGTGCCAGCAGGTTCAGCGGGACAGATACGCAGTATTTT CASRFSGTDTQYF
NA NA TRBJ2-2 TRBV2 TGTGCCAGCAACAGGGCCTACTCCACCGGGGAGCTGTTTTTT CASNRAYSTGELFF
NA once TRBJ2-1 TRBV20-1 TGCAGTGCCTTTCACAATGAGCAGTTCTTC CSAFHNEQFF
TRBD2 NA TRBJ2-3 TRBV6-5 TGTGCCAGCAGTCGGACTAGCGGATACACAGATACGCAGTATTTT CASSRTSGYTDTQYF
NA once TRBJ1-2 TRBV18 TGTGCCAGCTCACCATCTGAGGGAGGTGGGAACTATGGCTACACCTTC CASSPSEGGGNYGYTF
TRBD1 NA TRBJ1-2 TRBV5-1 TGCGCCAGCACGGCCCAGACAGGGGCTAACTATGGCTACACCTTC CASTAQTGANYGYTF
TRBD1 NA TRBJ1-1 TRBV19 TGTGCCAGTAGTATTGACAGGGGGCAGGATGAAGCTTTCTTT CASSIDRGQDEAFF
NA few TRBJ1-6 TRBV27 TGTGCCAGCAGTAAACGGGGTCCTAATTCACCCCTCCACTTT CASSKRGPNSPLHF
NA NA TRBJ2-3 TRBV9 TGTGCCAGCAGCGTAGGTGTGGCTAGCACAGATACGCAGTATTTT CASSVGVASTDTQYF
NA NA TRBJ2-7 TRBV19 TGTGCCAGTAGTATCGGTTCGGGAGTTCGATCAGAGCAGTACTTC CASSIGSGVRSEQYF
NA NA TRBJ1-1 TRBV7-2 TGTGCCAGCAGCTCAGTGGGAGGGGCGAACACTGAAGCTTTCTTT CASSSVGGANTEAFF
TRBD1 NA TRBJ1-6 TRBV28 TGTGCCAGCAGTTTGGTGGTGGGACAGGGGCGATCACCCCTCCACTTT CASSLVVGQGRSPLHF
NA NA TRBJ1-6 TRBV30 TGTGCCTGGAGCCGTGGTGGGGCCCGTAATTCACCCCTCCACTTT CAWSRGGARNSPLHF
TRBD2 NA TRBJ2-5 TRBV6-1 TGTGCCAGCAGTGAACGACTAGCGGGAGAGTACTTC CASSERLAGEYF
TRBD2 NA TRBJ2-1 TRBV4-1 TGCGCCAGCAGCCGAGGAGGACTAGCGGGAAGTAGACGCAATGAGCAGTTCTTC CASSRGGLAGSRRNEQFF
NA NA TRBJ1-5 TRBV6-6 TGTGCCAGCACCCCAGGTCAGAATAGCAATCAGCCCCAGCATTTT CASTPGQNSNQPQHF
NA NA TRBJ1-2 TRBV20-1 TGCAGTGCTAGTTTACAGGCTGGCTACACCTTC CSASLQAGYTF
NA NA TRBJ1-4 TRBV25-1 TGTGCCAGCAGTGAGAGGCGTTTGCTGGCGGATGAAAAACTGTTTTTT CASSERRLLADEKLFF
TRBD2 NA TRBJ2-5 TRBV7-6 TGTGCCAGCAGCCCTACCGGGACTAGCGGGGTTGAGACCCAGTACTTC CASSPTGTSGVETQYF
TRBD1 NA TRBJ2-5 TRBV5-4 TGTGCCAGCAGCGGACAGGGGGAGGGTGAGACCCAGTACTTC CASSGQGEGETQYF
NA NA TRBJ1-3 TRBV19 TGTGCCAGCCAACCCGCTCGGTCTGGAAACACCATATATTTT CASQPARSGNTIYF
NA NA TRBJ1-4 TRBV5-4 TGTGCCAGCAGCTTGGGATTAGCTAATGAAAAACTGTTTTTT CASSLGLANEKLFF
NA NA TRBJ2-7 TRBV27 TGTGCCAGCAGTTTTCGGGGAAAATACGAGCAGTACTTC CASSFRGKYEQYF
NA NA TRBJ2-3 TRBV2 TGTGCCAGCAGTGTAGGCACAGATACGCAGTATTTT CASSVGTDTQYF
TRBD1 NA TRBJ1-1 TRBV6-4 TGTGCCAGCAGTGACCCCCTCATGACAGGGGCGAACACTGAAGCTTTCTTT CASSDPLMTGANTEAFF
TRBD1 NA TRBJ2-2 TRBV5-4 TGTGCCAGCAGCCGGACAGGTGGGCCGAACACCGGGGAGCTGTTTTTT CASSRTGGPNTGELFF
NA NA TRBJ1-1 TRBV28 TGTGCCAGCAGACGGACAGTGAACACTGAAGCTTTCTTT CASRRTVNTEAFF
NA many TRBJ2-7 TRBV19 TGTGCCAGTAGTATAGAAAGTGACAAGGTAAGGGGCGAGCAGTACTTC CASSIESDKVRGEQYF
NA NA TRBJ1-2 TRBV4-1 TGCGCCAGCAGCCAAGATCAGGGTTCCTATGGCTACACCTTC CASSQDQGSYGYTF
NA few TRBJ2-1 TRBV11-3 TGTGCCAGCAGCTTAGAAGGAGACCCCTACAATGAGCAGTTCTTC CASSLEGDPYNEQFF
TRBD1 NA TRBJ1-2 TRBV7-2 TGTGCCAGCAGCTCCAGACAGGGCCATGGCTACACCTTC CASSSRQGHGYTF
TRBD1 NA TRBJ1-2 TRBV6-5 TGTGCCAGCAGTTACTCAGGGACAGCCTATGGCTACACCTTC CASSYSGTAYGYTF
TRBD1 NA TRBJ2-5 TRBV11-2 TGTGCCAGCAGCACCCGACAGGGCCAAGAGACCCAGTACTTC CASSTRQGQETQYF
NA once TRBJ1-4 TRBV6-5 TGTGCCAGCAGTCGGGACTCGAATGAAAAACTGTTTTTT CASSRDSNEKLFF
TRBD2 NA TRBJ2-5 TRBV7-9 TGTGCCAGCAGCTCCTCTGTGGGGGGGGTCGGAGAGACCCAGTACTTC CASSSSVGGVGETQYF
TRBD1 NA TRBJ1-3 TRBV7-2 TGTGCCAGCAGGCCAGGGGGCGTTGGTGGAAACACCATATATTTT CASRPGGVGGNTIYF
TRBD1 NA TRBJ1-5 TRBV19 TGTGCCAGTAGTGGGGACAGTAGCAATCAGCCCCAGCATTTT CASSGDSSNQPQHF
NA NA TRBJ2-5 TRBV11-2 TGTGCCAGCAGCTTAGGGACAGTCCAAGAGACCCAGTACTTC CASSLGTVQETQYF
TRBD2 NA TRBJ2-1 TRBV25-1 TGTGCCAGCAGTGAATTAGGGACTAGCGGGCCCTTCAATGAGCAGTTCTTC CASSELGTSGPFNEQFF
NA NA TRBJ1-2 TRBV6-2/TRBV6-3 TGTGCCAGCAGTTACTCGGGCAGGGCCACCTTC CASSYSGRATF
NA NA TRBJ2-7 TRBV5-8 TGTGCCAGCAGCTTGTACGGCTACGAGCAGTACTTC CASSLYGYEQYF